Here is one T cell receptor (beta chain) with its context. The antigen remains undetermined. PCR involved 60 Vbeta and 13 Jbeta primers. TCRdb's table, derived via immunoSEQ multiplex PCR, lists solely in-frame clones and lacks some. The data contain roughly 200,000 clones, more than 60% of them seen just once; the ten biggest clones take up less than 3%. This CDR3 comprises 15 residues. Trimming shortened V by 5 bases and J by 7 bases, and 21 bases separated the two germline ends. The germline V gene has CDR1 SEHNR and CDR2 FQNEAQ (reference sequence). This sample stems from a study of cytomegalovirus exposure and HLA in healthy donors. General study results and limits: What TCR beta sequences reportedly achieved was accurate prediction of HLA-A and HLA-B alleles in most subjects.

The sequenced sample consisted of PBMCs. The chain couples TRBV7-9 to TRBJ2-7; tentative D call: TRBD2 (5 bases). The receptor's source is a woman aged 55-69 years in good health and CMV-seropositive. In DNA form, the CDR3 reads TGTGCCAGCAGCCAAAAGGGAGAGATTTTTGGGGAGCAGTACTTC. Protein sequence: CASSQKGEIFGEQYF. Combining the CDR3 with reference TRBV7-9 and TRBJ2-7 gives the whole variable domain DTGVSQNPRHKITKRGQNVTFRCDPISEHNRLYWYRQTLGQGPEFLTYFQNEAQLEKSRLLSDRFSAERPKGSFSTLEIQRTEQGDSAMYLCASSQKGEIFGEQYFGPGTRLTVT.